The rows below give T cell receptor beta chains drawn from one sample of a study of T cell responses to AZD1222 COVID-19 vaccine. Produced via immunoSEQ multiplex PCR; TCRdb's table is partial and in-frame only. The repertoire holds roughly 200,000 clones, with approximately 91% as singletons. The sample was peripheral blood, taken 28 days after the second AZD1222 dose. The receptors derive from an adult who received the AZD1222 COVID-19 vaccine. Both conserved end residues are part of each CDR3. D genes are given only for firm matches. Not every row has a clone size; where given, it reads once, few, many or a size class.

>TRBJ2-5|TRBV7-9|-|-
TGTGCCAGCAGCCTGCTAGGGCAACCCCAAGAGACCCAGTACTTC
CASSLLGQPQETQYF
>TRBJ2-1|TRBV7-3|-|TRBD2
TGTGCCAGCAGCCCCCGGGGGCGGACTAGCGGGAGGACGAGCTCCTACAATGAGCAGTTCTTC
CASSPRGRTSGRTSSYNEQFF
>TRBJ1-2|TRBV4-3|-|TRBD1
TGCGCCAGCAGCTTCCGGGACAGGGGATTTAGTGGCTACACCTTC
CASSFRDRGFSGYTF
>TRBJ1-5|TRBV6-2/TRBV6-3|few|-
TGTGCCAGCAGTGGAACTAGCAATCAGCCCCAGCATTTT
CASSGTSNQPQHF
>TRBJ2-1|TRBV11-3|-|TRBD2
TGTGCCAGCAGCCGTCGGACTAGCGGCGCCTACAATGAGCAGTTCTTC
CASSRRTSGAYNEQFF
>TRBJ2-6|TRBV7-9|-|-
TGTGCCAGCAGCTTTCATTCTTCTGGGGCCAACGTCCTGACTTTC
CASSFHSSGANVLTF
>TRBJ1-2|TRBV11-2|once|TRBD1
TGTGCCAGCAGCTTACCCCGCGGCAGGGGGCCGAACACCTTC
CASSLPRGRGPNTF
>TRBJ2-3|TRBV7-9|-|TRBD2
TGTGCCAGCAGCTTCGGGACTAGCGGGAGCCGTACAGATACGCAGTATTTT
CASSFGTSGSRTDTQYF
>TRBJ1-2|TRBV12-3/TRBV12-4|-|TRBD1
TGTGCCAGCAGTGGACAGGGGCGCTATGGCTACACCTTC
CASSGQGRYGYTF
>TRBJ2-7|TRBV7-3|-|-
TGTGCCAGCAGCTTAACGGGCGCAGGAGTCTCCTACGAGCAGTACTTC
CASSLTGAGVSYEQYF
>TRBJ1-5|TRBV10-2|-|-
TGCGCCAGCAGTGAGGGCAGGGGTGTTCGGAGCAATCAGCCCCAGCATTTT
CASSEGRGVRSNQPQHF
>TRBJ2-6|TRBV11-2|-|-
TGTGCCAGCAGTTTAGGGTTGCGGGGCTCTGGGGCCAACGTCCTGACTTTC
CASSLGLRGSGANVLTF
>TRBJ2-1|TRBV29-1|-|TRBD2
TGCAGCGCCGCCGGGAGGCTAGCGGACAATGAGCAGTTCTTC
CSAAGRLADNEQFF
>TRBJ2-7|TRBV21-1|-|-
TGTGCCAGCAGCAATGTGGACCCTTGGGGGGCCAAGCCCTACGAGCAGTACTTC
CASSNVDPWGAKPYEQYF
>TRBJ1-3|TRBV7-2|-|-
TGTGCCAGCTGTACCGGAGGCCGGCGGGGAAACACCATATATTTT
CASCTGGRRGNTIYF
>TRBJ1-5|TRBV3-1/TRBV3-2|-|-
TGTGCCAGCAGCCACAACAAGGCGGGGATCGATCAGCCCCAGCATTTT
CASSHNKAGIDQPQHF
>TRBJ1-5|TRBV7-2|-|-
TGTGCCAGCAGCTTAGGACAGGCCTATAGCAATCAGCCCCAGCATTTT
CASSLGQAYSNQPQHF
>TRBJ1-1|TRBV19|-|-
TGTGCCAGTAATATTGGGGGGGCGGCTCATGAAGCTTTCTTT
CASNIGGAAHEAFF
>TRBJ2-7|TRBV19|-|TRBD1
TGTGCCAGTAGTATCTCGGGGACAGGGCAGAGGGAGCAGTACTTC
CASSISGTGQREQYF
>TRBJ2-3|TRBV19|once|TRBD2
TGTGCCAGTAGTCGTACTAGCGGGAGAACAGATACGCAGTATTTT
CASSRTSGRTDTQYF
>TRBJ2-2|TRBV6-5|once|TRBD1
TGTGCCAGCGGGACAGGGTACACCGGGGAGCTGTTTTTT
CASGTGYTGELFF
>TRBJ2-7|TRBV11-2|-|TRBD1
TGTGCCAGCAGCTTATTAGGACAGGGGCGCTACGAGCAGTACTTC
CASSLLGQGRYEQYF
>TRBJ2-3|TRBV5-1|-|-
TGCGCCAGCAGTGGCGGCAGGGAGCGCACAGATACGCAGTATTTT
CASSGGRERTDTQYF
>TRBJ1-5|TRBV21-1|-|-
TGTGCCAGCAGCAATACGGGTACAGGGGCTGATCAGCCCCAGCATTTT
CASSNTGTGADQPQHF